Following are 23 T cell receptor beta chains from one sample sequenced in a study of identifying expanded T cells in peripheral blood. This table comes from immunoSEQ multiplex PCR, and its TCRdb copy is limited to in-frame clones, with some not included. Counted here are some 97,000 clones, 88% occurring once; the ten biggest clones make up 5% to 6.5%. The sample comprised blood. All receptors derive from a person between 18 and 75 years old in good health.

The chain uses TRBV7-9 and TRBJ1-1, with TRBD1 identical over 7 bases. The CDR3 is made up of 15 amino acids. V shed 5 bases and J 1 base; nucleotides not matched to a gene: 7. Germline V lookup: CDR1 SEHNR, CDR2 FQNEAQ (reference sequence). The CDR3 sequence is CASSASGTENTEAFF. The DNA for the CDR3 is TGTGCCAGCAGCGCGAGCGGGACAGAGAACACTGAAGCTTTCTTT.

The V call is TRBV4-3, the J call TRBJ2-1; D may be TRBD2 (5 bases). Germline V gene data show CDR1 as LGHNA and CDR2 as YSLEER. Between the trimmed V and J ends, which lost 3 bases and 0 bases, there was a span of 9 bases. The CDR3 consists of 15 residues. In DNA, the CDR3 is TGCGCCAGCAGCCAGAGGAGGAGCTCCTACAATGAGCAGTTCTTC. It specifies CASSQRRSSYNEQFF.

V is TRBV6-1 and J is TRBJ1-2, with 7 bases that match TRBD1. The length of the CDR3 is 13 residues. With 6 bases clipped from V and 4 bases from J, the junction kept 5 bases outside the gene matches. Germline values: CDR1 MNHNS, CDR2 SASEGT. The CDR3 loop is CASRGQLPYGYTF. CDR3 DNA: TGTGCCAGCAGGGGACAGCTACCCTATGGCTACACCTTC.

This clone occurred once. This rearrangement joins TRBV6-1 to TRBJ2-7; D perhaps matches TRBD2 (5 bases). Germline V gene sequence: CDR1 MNHNS, CDR2 SASEGT. Trimming removed 4 bases at V and 12 bases at J, with 16 bases between. The CDR3 length is 12 residues. CDR3 region: CASSGLRATSYF. Here the CDR3 DNA reads TGTGCCAGCAGTGGGTTGAGGGCTACCTCGTACTTC.

The rearrangement uses TRBV5-6 and TRBJ1-1; D is unresolved. V dropped 6 bases and J dropped 5 bases, with 14 bases sitting between them. The CDR3 covers 13 residues. CDR1 and CDR2 from the germline V gene are SGHDT and YYEEEE. The CDR3 region is CASTLRGRTEAFF. CDR3 DNA sequence: TGTGCCAGCACCCTCCGTGGTCGTACTGAAGCTTTCTTT.

The chain links TRBV2 to TRBJ2-7; 7 bases are shared with TRBD1. The CDR3 runs 13 residues. V dropped 3 bases and J dropped 7; count of bases not matched to a gene: 6. CDR1 SNHLY and CDR2 FYNNEI come from the germline V gene. This CDR3 is CASSEGPGGEQYF. CDR3 coding DNA: TGTGCCAGCAGTGAGGGGCCAGGGGGAGAGCAGTACTTC.

V is TRBV10-3 and J is TRBJ1-1, with D uncertain. The V gene's germline CDR1 is ENHRY and CDR2 SYGVKD. V dropped 10 bases and J dropped 1 base, with 19 bases sitting between them. CDR3 size: 15 residues. The CDR3 DNA follows: TGTGCCACCCGAGGTTGGGGAGATGCGAACACTGAAGCTTTCTTT. It yields the protein CATRGWGDANTEAFF.

The V call is TRBV11-2, the J call TRBJ1-1, with D uncertain. This CDR3 spans 13 amino acids. Trimming stripped 1 base from V and 0 bases from J, with 3 bases between. The germline CDR1 and CDR2 sequences are SGHAT and FQNNGV. The CDR3 loop reads CASSLGVNTEAFF. CDR3 nucleotides: TGTGCCAGCAGCTTAGGAGTGAACACTGAAGCTTTCTTT.

This chain uses TRBV11-2 with TRBJ1-2; D ambiguous. CDR3 size: 15 residues. Looked up from germline, CDR1 is SGHAT and CDR2 is FQNNGV. V lost 5 bases and J lost 1, with 14 bases in between. CDR3 nucleotide sequence: TGTGCCAGCAGCCCCCTTGGCCCCTTTAACTATGGCTACACCTTC. Its protein is CASSPLGPFNYGYTF. Full variable domain (remainder filled in from reference TRBV11-2 and TRBJ1-2): EAGVAQSPRYKIIEKRQSVAFWCNPISGHATLYWYQQILGQGPKLLIQFQNNGVVDDSQLPKDRFSAERLKGVDSTLKIQPAKLEDSAVYLCASSPLGPFNYGYTFGSGTRLTVV.

CDR3 coding DNA: TGCGCCAGCAGCCCACCTGGACGGGCGACGGATGGCTACACCTTC. This gives the protein CASSPPGRATDGYTF. The chain joins TRBV4-1 to TRBJ1-2; D not certain. The CDR3 sequence is 15 residues long. V gave up 4 bases and J gave up 6 bases, with 18 bases separating them. Germline V gene sequence: CDR1 MGHRA, CDR2 YSYEKL.

V is TRBV9 and J is TRBJ1-3, with D possibly being TRBD1 (5 bases). The ends were cut back, 3 bases at V and 4 bases at J, with 17 bases in the middle. Germline-derived CDR1 and CDR2 are SGDLS and YYNGEE. CDR3 length: 16 amino acids. The CDR3 DNA reads TGTGCCAGCAGCGCGGGGACGGTCCTCTCGGGAAACACCATATATTTT. Translating it yields CASSAGTVLSGNTIYF. The variable domain in full, completed from reference TRBV9 and TRBJ1-3, reads DSGVTQTPKHLITATGQRVTLRCSPRSGDLSVYWYQQSLDQGLQFLIQYYNGEERAKGNILERFSAQQFPDLHSELNLSSLELGDSALYFCASSAGTVLSGNTIYFGEGSWLTVV.

This chain connects TRBV27 to TRBJ1-2, with D perhaps matching TRBD1 (5 bases). Germline-derived CDR1 and CDR2 are MNHEY and SMNVEV (reference sequence). CDR3 length equals 14 residues. V was trimmed by 5 bases and J by 0 bases, leaving 10 bases between them. The CDR3 sequence: CASSGAGTNYGYTF. DNA for the CDR3: TGTGCCAGCAGTGGGGCTGGGACTAACTATGGCTACACCTTC.

This chain uses TRBV2 with TRBJ1-2; D gene uncertain. In germline, CDR1 is SNHLY, CDR2 FYNNEI. This CDR3 contains 12 residues. Trimming cost V 2 bases and J 6 bases, with 7 bases left between them. The CDR3 loop is CASSETINGYTF. CDR3 in DNA: TGTGCCAGCAGTGAAACGATAAATGGCTACACCTTC.

The chain has TRBV4-1 and TRBJ1-2; D remains unclear. This CDR3 comprises 16 residues. Looked up from germline, CDR1 is MGHRA and CDR2 is YSYEKL. Trimming pared 1 base from V and 4 bases from J, leaving 16 bases between. The CDR3 region has the DNA TGCGCCAGCAGCCAAGGTCCGGGCCTCGGTCTCTATGGCTACACCTTC. Its translation: CASSQGPGLGLYGYTF.

The rearrangement uses TRBV7-2 and TRBJ1-5; TRBD1 might be the D (6 bases). This CDR3 spans 16 amino acids. Germline V gene data show CDR1 as SGHTA and CDR2 as FQGNSA. V was trimmed by 5 bases and J by 0 bases, leaving 14 bases between them. CDR3 loop: CASSIKGTPSNQPQHF. DNA for the CDR3: TGTGCCAGCAGCATAAAAGGGACACCTAGCAATCAGCCCCAGCATTTT.

This chain joins TRBV6-6 and TRBJ1-2; TRBD1 matches at 8 bases. The CDR3 contains 13 residues. With 3 bases clipped from V and 5 bases from J, the junction kept 2 bases outside the gene matches. Germline V lookup: CDR1 MNHNY, CDR2 SVGAGI (reference sequence). CDR3 DNA sequence: TGTGCCAGCAGTTATGACAGGGGATATGGCTACACCTTC. Translation gives CASSYDRGYGYTF.

The V and J genes are TRBV7-3 and TRBJ2-1; no definite D call. Between the trimmed V and J ends, which lost 5 bases and 4 bases, there was a span of 12 bases. CDR1 is SGHTA and CDR2 is FQGTGA in the germline V gene. This CDR3 spans 14 amino acids. CDR3 sequence reads: CASSPDLGYNEQFF. CDR3 nucleotides: TGTGCCAGCAGCCCGGATCTCGGATACAATGAGCAGTTCTTC.

This clone was seen a handful of times. The rearrangement links TRBV4-2 to TRBJ1-6; no clear D gene. The CDR3 sequence is 15 residues long. Germline V gene lookup returns CDR1 LGHNA and CDR2 YNFKEQ. The V end was cut by 0 bases, the J end by 5 bases, with 8 bases between. The CDR3 DNA reads TGTGCCAGCAGCCAAGAGGCAGTAAATAATTCACCCCTCCACTTT. It translates to CASSQEAVNNSPLHF.

The chain uses TRBV10-3 and TRBJ1-2; a weak D match, TRBD1 (6 bases). Trimming removed 6 bases from V and 4 bases from J, with 9 bases in between. There are 12 residues in the CDR3. CDR1 and CDR2 from the germline V gene are ENHRY and SYGVKD. CDR3 amino acids: CAISGQSYGYTF. Written as DNA, the CDR3 is TGTGCCATCAGCGGACAGAGCTATGGCTACACCTTC.

V is TRBV2 and J is TRBJ1-5; D gene ambiguous. This CDR3 is 15 amino acids long. Germline CDR1 is SNHLY and CDR2 is FYNNEI. Trimming left V 3 bases short and J 1 base short, with 10 bases between. The chain's CDR3 is CASSEEGGSNQPQHF. Written as DNA, the CDR3 is TGTGCCAGCAGTGAGGAAGGAGGGAGCAATCAGCCCCAGCATTTT.

This clone turned up a few times. The chain has TRBV4-1 and TRBJ1-2, with 9 bases matching TRBD1. The CDR3 contains 18 residues. Germline trimming cut 0 bases from V and 8 bases from J; bases unmatched to any gene: 16. In germline, CDR1 is MGHRA, CDR2 YSYEKL. CDR3 residues: CASSQEGAGTGFGRGYTF. The CDR3 DNA reads TGCGCCAGCAGCCAAGAGGGTGCTGGGACAGGGTTCGGAAGGGGCTACACCTTC.

The V gene is TRBV7-2, the J gene TRBJ2-3; tentatively, D is TRBD1 (5 bases). Germline CDR1 and CDR2: SGHTA and FQGNSA. Trimming left V 0 bases short and J 4 bases short, with 5 bases between. This CDR3 is built from 13 residues. The CDR3 loop is CASSLAGPDTQYF. Here the CDR3 DNA reads TGTGCCAGCAGCTTAGCGGGGCCAGATACGCAGTATTTT.

This chain uses TRBV7-9 with TRBJ1-2, with D uncertain. CDR1 and CDR2 from the germline V gene are SEHNR and FQNEAQ (reference sequence). V lost 2 bases to trimming and J lost 1 base, with 11 bases between them. The CDR3 consists of 15 residues. CDR3 DNA sequence: TGTGCCAGCAGCTTATCGGCAGGCCGTAACTATGGCTACACCTTC. This gives the protein CASSLSAGRNYGYTF.